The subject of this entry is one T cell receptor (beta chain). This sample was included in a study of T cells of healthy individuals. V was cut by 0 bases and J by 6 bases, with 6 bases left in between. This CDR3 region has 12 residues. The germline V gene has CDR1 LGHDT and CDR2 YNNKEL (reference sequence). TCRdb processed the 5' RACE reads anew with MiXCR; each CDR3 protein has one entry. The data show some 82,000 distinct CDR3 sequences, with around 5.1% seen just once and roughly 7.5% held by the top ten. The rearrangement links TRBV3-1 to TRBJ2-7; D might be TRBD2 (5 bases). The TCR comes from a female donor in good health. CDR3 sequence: CASSQDTSEQYF. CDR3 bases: TGTGCCAGCAGCCAAGATACTAGCGAGCAGTACTTC.